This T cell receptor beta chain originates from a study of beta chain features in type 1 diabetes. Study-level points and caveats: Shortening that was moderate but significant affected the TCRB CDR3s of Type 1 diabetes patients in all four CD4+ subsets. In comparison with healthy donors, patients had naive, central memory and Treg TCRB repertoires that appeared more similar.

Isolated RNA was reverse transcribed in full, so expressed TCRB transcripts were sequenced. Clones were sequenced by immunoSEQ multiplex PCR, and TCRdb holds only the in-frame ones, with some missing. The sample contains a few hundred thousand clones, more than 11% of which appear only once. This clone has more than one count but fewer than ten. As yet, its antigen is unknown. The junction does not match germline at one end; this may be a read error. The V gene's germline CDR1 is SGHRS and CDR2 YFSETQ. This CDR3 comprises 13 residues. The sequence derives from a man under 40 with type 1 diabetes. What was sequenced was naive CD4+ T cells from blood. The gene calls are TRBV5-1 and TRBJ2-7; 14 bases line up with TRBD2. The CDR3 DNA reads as TGCGCCAGCAGCTTCCCCGGGACTAGCGGGAGACACTTC. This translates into CASSFPGTSGRHF. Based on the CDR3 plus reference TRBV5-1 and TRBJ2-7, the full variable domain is KAGVTQTPRYLIKTRGQQVTLSCSPISGHRSVSWYQQTPGQGLQFLFEYFSETQRNKGNFPGRFSGRQFSNSRSEMNVSTLELGDSALYLCASSFPGTSGRHFGPGTRLTVT.